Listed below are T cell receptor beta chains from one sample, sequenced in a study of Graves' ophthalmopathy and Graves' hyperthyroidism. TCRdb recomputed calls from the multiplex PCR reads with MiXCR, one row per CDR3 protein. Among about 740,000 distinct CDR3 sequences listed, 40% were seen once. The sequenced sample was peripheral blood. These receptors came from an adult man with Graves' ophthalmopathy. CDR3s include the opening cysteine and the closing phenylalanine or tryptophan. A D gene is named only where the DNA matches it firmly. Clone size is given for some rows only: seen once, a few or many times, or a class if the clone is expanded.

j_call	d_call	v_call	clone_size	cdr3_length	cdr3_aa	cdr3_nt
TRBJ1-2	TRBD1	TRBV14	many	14	CASRPIGQGLGYTF	TGTGCCAGCAGACCGATTGGACAGGGGTTGGGCTACACCTTC
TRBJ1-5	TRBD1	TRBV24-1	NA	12	CATSDGTELEHF	TGTGCCACCAGTGATGGGACAGAGCTCGAGCATTTT
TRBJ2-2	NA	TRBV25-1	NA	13	CASSLGVVGELFF	TGTGCCAGCAGCTTGGGGGTCGTCGGGGAGCTGTTTTTT
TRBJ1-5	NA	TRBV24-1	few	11	CASGQYQPQHF	TGTGCCAGCGGCCAATATCAGCCCCAGCATTTT
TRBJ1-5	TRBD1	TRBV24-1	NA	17	CASSLTPGQGGNQPQHF	TGTGCCAGCAGTTTGACCCCGGGACAGGGGGGCAATCAGCCCCAGCATTTT
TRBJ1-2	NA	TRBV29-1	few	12	CSSLGDLGVYTF	TGCAGCAGTTTAGGGGATTTAGGAGTCTACACCTTC
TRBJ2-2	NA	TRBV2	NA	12	CASSAGPGELLF	TGTGCCAGCAGCGCGGGACCCGGGGAGCTGCTTTTT
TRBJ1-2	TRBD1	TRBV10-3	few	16	CASRPSAGGVDYGYTF	TGTGCCAGCAGACCCAGCGCAGGGGGCGTCGACTATGGCTACACCTTC
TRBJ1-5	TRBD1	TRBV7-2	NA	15	CASSPRGQINQPQHF	TGTGCCAGCAGCCCGAGGGGGCAGATAAATCAGCCCCAGCATTTT
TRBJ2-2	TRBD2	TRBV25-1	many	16	CASSEAGLAGTGELFF	TGTGCCAGCAGTGAAGCAGGACTAGCGGGGACCGGGGAGCTGTTTTTT
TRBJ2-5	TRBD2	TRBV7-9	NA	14	CASSLIAGAETQYF	TGTGCCAGCAGCTTAATAGCGGGGGCCGAGACCCAGTACTTC
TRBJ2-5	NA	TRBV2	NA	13	CASTLGAQETQYF	TGTGCCAGCACGCTTGGGGCGCAAGAGACCCAGTACTTC
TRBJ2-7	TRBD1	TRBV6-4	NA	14	CASGTGGPAYEQYF	TGTGCCAGCGGGACAGGGGGCCCAGCCTACGAGCAGTACTTC
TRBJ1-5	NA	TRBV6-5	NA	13	CASSFDRFQPQHF	TGTGCCAGCAGCTTTGACAGGTTCCAGCCCCAGCATTTT
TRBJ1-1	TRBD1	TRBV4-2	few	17	CASSQDRGLDLNTEAFF	TGTGCCAGCAGCCAGGACAGGGGGCTGGATTTGAACACTGAAGCTTTCTTT
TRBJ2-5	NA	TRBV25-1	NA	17	CASSVELAGLIQETQYF	TGTGCCAGCAGCGTTGAACTGGCAGGGCTGATACAAGAGACCCAGTACTTC
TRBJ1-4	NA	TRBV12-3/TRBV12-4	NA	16	CASSLESDRSNEKLFF	TGTGCCAGCAGTTTAGAGTCAGACAGATCAAATGAAAAACTGTTTTTT
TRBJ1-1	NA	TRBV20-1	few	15	CSARFDGRLNTEAFF	TGCAGTGCTAGATTCGACGGCCGCCTGAACACTGAAGCTTTCTTT
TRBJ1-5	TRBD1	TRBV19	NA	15	CASTLFRGQGQPQHF	TGTGCCAGTACCCTTTTTAGGGGGCAAGGGCAGCCCCAGCATTTT
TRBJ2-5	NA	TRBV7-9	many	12	CASSPELGERYF	TGTGCCAGCAGCCCAGAGCTAGGGGAGCGGTACTTC
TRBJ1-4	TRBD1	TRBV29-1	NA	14	CSVEGGTGGEKLFF	TGCAGCGTTGAAGGGGGGACAGGGGGTGAAAAACTGTTTTTT
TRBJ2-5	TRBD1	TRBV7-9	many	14	CASPTGTGAETQYF	TGTGCCAGCCCCACGGGGACAGGAGCGGAGACCCAGTACTTC
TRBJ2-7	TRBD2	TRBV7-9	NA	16	CASTTGLAPLGNEQYF	TGTGCCAGCACCACGGGACTAGCCCCCCTCGGCAACGAGCAGTACTTC
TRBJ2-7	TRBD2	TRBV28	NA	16	CASYKGGLAGVAEQYF	TGTGCCAGCTACAAGGGTGGACTAGCGGGAGTCGCCGAGCAGTACTTC
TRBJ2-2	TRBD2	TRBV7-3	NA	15	CASSPLAGGRGEQFF	TGTGCCAGCAGCCCGCTAGCGGGAGGGCGTGGTGAGCAGTTTTTT
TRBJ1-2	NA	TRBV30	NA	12	CAWSPNAYGYTF	TGTGCCTGGAGTCCAAATGCCTATGGCTACACCTTC
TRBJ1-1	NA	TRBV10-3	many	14	CAIRQDKANTEAFF	TGTGCCATCAGGCAGGACAAGGCGAACACTGAAGCTTTCTTT
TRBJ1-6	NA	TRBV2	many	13	CASSRDWGSPLHF	TGTGCCAGCAGCCGGGACTGGGGCTCACCCCTCCACTTT
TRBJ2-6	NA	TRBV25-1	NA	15	CASSPPPSGANVLTF	TGTGCCAGCAGTCCCCCCCCCTCTGGGGCCAACGTCCTGACTTTC
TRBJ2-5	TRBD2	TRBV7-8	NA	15	CASRILGLAKETQYF	TGTGCCAGCAGAATACTCGGACTAGCAAAAGAGACCCAGTACTTC
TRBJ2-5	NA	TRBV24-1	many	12	CATSDAAGTQYF	TGTGCCACCAGTGATGCGGCCGGGACCCAGTACTTC
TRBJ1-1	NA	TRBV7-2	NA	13	CASSQGLLTEAFF	TGTGCCAGCAGCCAAGGGTTGTTAACTGAAGCTTTCTTT
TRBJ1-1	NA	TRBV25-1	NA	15	CASCKRADLNTEAFF	TGTGCCAGCTGTAAGCGGGCAGACTTGAACACTGAAGCTTTCTTT
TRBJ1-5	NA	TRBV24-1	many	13	CASSRGGDQPQHF	TGTGCCAGCTCACGGGGGGGCGATCAGCCCCAGCATTTT
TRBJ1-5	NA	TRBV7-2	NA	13	CASSPGFSQPRHF	TGTGCCAGCAGCCCAGGGTTCAGTCAGCCCCGGCATTTT
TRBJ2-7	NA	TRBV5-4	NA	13	CASSRDKLNEQYF	TGTGCCAGCAGCCGGGACAAGTTGAACGAGCAGTACTTC
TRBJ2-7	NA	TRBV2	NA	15	CASRPGWGLSYEQYF	TGTGCCAGCAGGCCTGGCTGGGGCCTCTCCTACGAGCAGTACTTC
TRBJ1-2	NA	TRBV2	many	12	CASSAGTYGYTF	TGTGCCAGCAGTGCAGGGACCTATGGCTACACCTTC
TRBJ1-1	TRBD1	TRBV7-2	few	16	CASSQGIGQENTEAFF	TGTGCCAGCAGCCAAGGAATTGGACAGGAGAACACTGAAGCTTTCTTT
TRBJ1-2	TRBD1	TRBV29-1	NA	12	CSVRQGDYGYAF	TGCAGCGTGCGACAGGGGGATTATGGCTACGCCTTC